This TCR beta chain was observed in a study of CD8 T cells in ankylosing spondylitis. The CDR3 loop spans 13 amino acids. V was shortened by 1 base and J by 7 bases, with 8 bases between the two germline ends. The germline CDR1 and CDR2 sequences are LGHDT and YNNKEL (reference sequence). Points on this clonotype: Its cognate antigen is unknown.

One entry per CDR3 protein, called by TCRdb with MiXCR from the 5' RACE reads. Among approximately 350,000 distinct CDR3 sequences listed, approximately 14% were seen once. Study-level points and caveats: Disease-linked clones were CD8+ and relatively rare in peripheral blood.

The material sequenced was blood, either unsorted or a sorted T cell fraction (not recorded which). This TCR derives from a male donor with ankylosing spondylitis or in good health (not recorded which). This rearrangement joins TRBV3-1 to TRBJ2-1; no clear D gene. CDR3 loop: CASSQGTFNEQFF. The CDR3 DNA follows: TGTGCCAGCAGCCAAGGTACTTTTAATGAGCAGTTCTTC.